Presented here are 12 T cell receptor beta chains from one specimen sequenced in a study of blood T cell repertoires in COVID-19. Profiled with immunoSEQ multiplex PCR; TCRdb holds only in-frame clones, not every one. The table lists about 120,000 clones, 75% to 85% of them singletons. Source material: peripheral blood. Receptors originate from a man in his forties with active or convalescent COVID-19.

This sequence joins TRBV29-1 and TRBJ2-6; D might be TRBD2 (5 bases). The CDR3 runs to 14 residues. Germline V gene sequence: CDR1 SQVTM, CDR2 ANQGSEA. Trimming took 5 bases from V and 0 from J, leaving 8 bases between them. CDR3 DNA: TGCAGCGTTTTCGAGGGCTCTGGGGCCAACGTCCTGACTTTC. The encoded protein is CSVFEGSGANVLTF. The full variable domain, its missing parts supplied by reference TRBV29-1 and TRBJ2-6, is SAVISQKPSRDICQRGTSLTIQCQVDSQVTMMFWYRQQPGQSLTLIATANQGSEATYESGFVIDKFPISRPNLTFSTLTVSNMSPEDSSIYLCSVFEGSGANVLTFGAGSRLTVL.

The chain couples TRBV5-1 to TRBJ1-1, with TRBD1 as a possible D gene (5 bases). The V end lost 4 bases, the J end lost 7 bases, and 17 bases lay between the germline ends. The length of the CDR3 is 14 residues. From germline, CDR1 is SGHRS and CDR2 YFSETQ. In DNA, the CDR3 is TGCGCCAGCAGCCTCGGCGGGGGTAGGGATGAAGCTTTCTTT. Amino acids: CASSLGGGRDEAFF.

This clone turned up a few times. V and J are TRBV5-1 and TRBJ1-1; 9 nucleotides agree with TRBD1. The V segment lost 4 bases and the J segment 0 bases; nucleotides outside the gene matches: 4. Germline V gene lookup returns CDR1 SGHRS and CDR2 YFSETQ. The CDR3 contains 15 residues. CDR3 in DNA: TGCGCCAGCAGCACCGGACAGGGGATGAACACTGAAGCTTTCTTT. Its protein is CASSTGQGMNTEAFF.

This chain uses TRBV19 with TRBJ2-2, with 11 bases identical to TRBD2. V was pared by 6 bases and J by 6 bases, with 15 bases of the junction left unmatched. The CDR3 is 18 amino acids. Germline values: CDR1 LNHDA, CDR2 SQIVND (reference sequence). CDR3 residues: CASRLAWVAGGLSGELFF. CDR3 nucleotides: TGTGCCAGTAGGCTGGCGTGGGTAGCGGGAGGGCTCTCCGGGGAGCTGTTTTTT.

The rearrangement uses TRBV27 and TRBJ2-7; 8 bases line up with TRBD1. Germline CDR1 is MNHEY and CDR2 is SMNVEV (reference sequence). Trimming cost V 6 bases and J 5 bases; bases outside gene matches: 6. The CDR3 is made up of 13 amino acids. The CDR3 region has the DNA TGTGCCAGCAGAAACGCGGACAGGGACGAGCAGTACTTC. Protein product: CASRNADRDEQYF.

The genes are TRBV25-1 and TRBJ1-2, with D possibly being TRBD1 (5 bases). Germline V gene data show CDR1 as MGHDK and CDR2 as SYGVNS. Trimming stripped 1 base from V and 4 bases from J, with 19 bases between. This CDR3 comprises 17 residues. The CDR3 spells CASSESPGGGRGYGYTF. DNA for the CDR3: TGTGCCAGCAGTGAATCCCCCGGCGGGGGTAGAGGCTATGGCTACACCTTC.

This chain connects TRBV28 to TRBJ1-4; D may be TRBD1 (6 bases). The CDR3 is 16 residues long. Looked up from germline, CDR1 is MDHEN and CDR2 is SYDVKM. Trimming cost V 2 bases and J 3 bases, with 13 bases left between them. This chain's CDR3 is CASSLIGQTSNEKLFF. The CDR3 region has the DNA TGTGCCAGCAGTTTAATTGGACAGACCTCTAATGAAAAACTGTTTTTT.

V gene TRBV12-3 or TRBV12-4 combines with J gene TRBJ2-7, with TRBD2 matching 8 bases. CDR3 length: 12 residues. V lost 6 bases, J lost 9 bases, and 7 bases stayed unmatched. CDR3 DNA sequence: TGTGCCAGCAGCTTTCCACGGGGGGGGCAGTACTTC. Encoded protein: CASSFPRGGQYF.

This chain joins TRBV18 and TRBJ1-1; D is ambiguous. Deletions cut 3 bases from V and 1 base from J, with 12 bases between. CDR1 is KGHSH, CDR2 LQKENI, per germline. This CDR3 is built from 15 residues. CDR3 in amino acids: CASSPRVGANTEAFF. The CDR3 bases are TGTGCCAGCTCACCTAGGGTGGGAGCGAACACTGAAGCTTTCTTT. The full variable domain, with the rest looked up from reference TRBV18 and TRBJ1-1, is NAGVMQNPRHLVRRRGQEARLRCSPMKGHSHVYWYRQLPEEGLKFMVYLQKENIIDESGMPKERFSAEFPKEGPSILRIQQVVRGDSAAYFCASSPRVGANTEAFFGQGTRLTVV.

CDR3 residues: CASSITGSSSGNTIYF. The DNA of the CDR3 is TGTGCCAGCAGCATTACAGGCTCCAGCTCTGGAAACACCATATATTTT. This rearrangement joins TRBV7-6 to TRBJ1-3; D may be TRBD1 (5 bases). CDR1 and CDR2 (germline): SGHVS, FNYEAQ. V lost 5 bases to trimming and J lost 0 bases, with 14 bases between them. The CDR3 is 16 residues long.

The chain couples TRBV18 to TRBJ2-1, with 7 bases lining up with TRBD1. Germline CDR1 KGHSH, CDR2 LQKENI. The CDR3 covers 15 residues. Trimming took 1 base from V and 8 from J; bases not matched to a gene: 8. CDR3 in amino acids: CASSPQQGTGHEQFF. In DNA, the CDR3 is TGTGCCAGCTCACCACAACAGGGGACGGGGCATGAGCAGTTCTTC. Combining the CDR3 with reference TRBV18 and TRBJ2-1 gives the whole variable domain NAGVMQNPRHLVRRRGQEARLRCSPMKGHSHVYWYRQLPEEGLKFMVYLQKENIIDESGMPKERFSAEFPKEGPSILRIQQVVRGDSAAYFCASSPQQGTGHEQFFGPGTRLTVL.

This clone turned up a few times. V and J are TRBV5-1 and TRBJ2-1; TRBD2 matches 7 bases. Germline V gene sequence: CDR1 SGHRS, CDR2 YFSETQ. The CDR3 has 14 amino acids. After removal of 4 bases from V and 8 bases from J, the junction contained 9 bases not matched to a gene. The CDR3 coding sequence is TGCGCCAGCAGCGACCGGGACTATAGCCATGAGCAGTTCTTC. It is translated as CASSDRDYSHEQFF.